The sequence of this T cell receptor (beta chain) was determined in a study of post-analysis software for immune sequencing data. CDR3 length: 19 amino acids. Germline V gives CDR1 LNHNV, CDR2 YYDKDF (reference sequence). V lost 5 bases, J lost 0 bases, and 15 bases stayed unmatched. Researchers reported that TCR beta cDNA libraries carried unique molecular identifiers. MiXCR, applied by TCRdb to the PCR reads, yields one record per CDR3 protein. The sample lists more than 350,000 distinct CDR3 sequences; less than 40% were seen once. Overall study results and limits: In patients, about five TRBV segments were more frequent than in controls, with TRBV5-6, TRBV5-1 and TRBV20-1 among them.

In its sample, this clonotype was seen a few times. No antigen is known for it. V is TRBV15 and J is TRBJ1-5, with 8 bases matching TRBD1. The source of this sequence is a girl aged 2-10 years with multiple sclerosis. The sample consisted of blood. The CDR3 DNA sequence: TGTGCCACCAGCGGAAGCAGGGGGCCGTACACATTTAGCAATCAGCCCCAGCATTTT. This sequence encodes CATSGSRGPYTFSNQPQHF.